These T cell receptor beta chains were read from a single sample in a study of blood T cell repertoires in COVID-19. Repertoires were generated with immunoSEQ multiplex PCR, while TCRdb's copy carries only in-frame clones and drops some. The repertoire has 35,000 to 45,000 clones, roughly 80% of them found once; the top ten carry 15% to 20%. Sequenced: peripheral blood. The source of these receptors is a man between 65 and 85 years old with acute or convalescent COVID-19. Each CDR3 is given with its conserved first and last residue. D genes are given only for firm matches. Not every row has a clone size; where given, it reads once, few, many or a size class.

>.|TRBV6-2/TRBV6-3|TRBJ1-3|.
TGTGCCAGCAGTTACGGCGGGGTCGGAAACACCATATATTTT
CASSYGGVGNTIYF
>.|TRBV7-2|TRBJ1-1|.
TGTGCCAGCAGCTTAACCCGGACAGCGAACACTGAAGCTTTCTTT
CASSLTRTANTEAFF
>.|TRBV6-6|TRBJ1-3|.
TGTGCCAGCAGTCAACCGGCCGGGGGGCTCCTCTCTGGAAACACCATATATTTT
CASSQPAGGLLSGNTIYF
>.|TRBV9|TRBJ2-3|TRBD1
TGTGCCAGCAGCCTGTGGACAGGGGGAAACACAGATACGCAGTATTTT
CASSLWTGGNTDTQYF
>.|TRBV5-1|TRBJ2-3|.
TGCGCCAGCAGCTTGGTAGGGGGTTGGACAGATACGCAGTATTTT
CASSLVGGWTDTQYF
>once|TRBV19|TRBJ2-2|.
TGTGCCAGTAGTCCCTACGCGAACACCGGGGAGCTGTTTTTT
CASSPYANTGELFF
>.|TRBV29-1|TRBJ2-1|TRBD1
TGCAGCGTTGGGGTGACAGGGGGCTCCTACAATGAGCAGTTCTTC
CSVGVTGGSYNEQFF
>.|TRBV4-3|TRBJ1-2|.
TGCGCCAGCAGCCAAGAGAGGGGGGGGTGGTATGGCTACACCTTC
CASSQERGGWYGYTF
>.|TRBV7-9|TRBJ1-6|TRBD1
TGTGCCAGCCGCTCGGGACAGGGTAATAATTCACCCCTCCACTTT
CASRSGQGNNSPLHF
>.|TRBV3-1/TRBV3-2|TRBJ1-1|.
TGTGCCAGCAGCCAAAGGTCCCCCCGGGTCAGCACTGAAGCTTTCTTT
CASSQRSPRVSTEAFF
>.|TRBV5-6|TRBJ1-1|TRBD1
TGTGCCAGCAGCTTGGGACAGGGTGGGGGAAGGGAAGCTTTCTTT
CASSLGQGGGREAFF
>once|TRBV19|TRBJ1-3|.
TGTGCCAGTAGTGTGCAGGACGGAGGTACTGGAAACACCATATATTTT
CASSVQDGGTGNTIYF
>large|TRBV5-1|TRBJ2-7|.
TGCGCCAGCAGCTTGGACAACGCCTACGAGCAGTACTTC
CASSLDNAYEQYF
>.|TRBV7-7|TRBJ2-5|.
TGTGCCAGCAGCTTAGGGCGGGCGATAAAACAAGAGACCCAGTACTTC
CASSLGRAIKQETQYF
>.|TRBV12-3/TRBV12-4|TRBJ1-2|.
TGTGCCAGCAGTTTAGGGGGCCAAAGTCAATACACCTTC
CASSLGGQSQYTF
>.|TRBV2|TRBJ2-7|TRBD2
TGTGCCAGCAGTTCGACTAGCGGGGGATACTACGAGCAGTACTTC
CASSSTSGGYYEQYF
>.|TRBV19|TRBJ1-4|TRBD1
TGTGCCAGTTCATACAGGGGGATAGGGGGAACTAATGAAAAACTGTTTTTT
CASSYRGIGGTNEKLFF
>few|TRBV7-9|TRBJ2-3|TRBD1
TGTGCCAGCAGCTCCGGGACAGGGGGATCCACAGATACGCAGTATTTT
CASSSGTGGSTDTQYF
>.|TRBV5-4|TRBJ2-6|.
TGTGCCAGCAGCCAGGGTGTGCGTGGGGCCAACGTCCTGACTTTC
CASSQGVRGANVLTF
>.|TRBV13|TRBJ1-2|.
TGTGCCAGCAGCGCCTTAAAAACGGTCAACTATGGCTACACCTTC
CASSALKTVNYGYTF
>once|TRBV11-3|TRBJ2-1|TRBD1
TGTGCCAGCAGCCCGTTCAGGGGGCGAGCGAATGAGCAGTTCTTC
CASSPFRGRANEQFF
>few|TRBV7-9|TRBJ1-5|TRBD1
TGTGCCAGCAGCTTAAGTGGACAGGGGGGCAATCAGCCCCAGCATTTT
CASSLSGQGGNQPQHF
>once|TRBV19|TRBJ2-1|.
TGTGCCAGTAGTCCTCCACAGGATCTCGAGCAGTTCTTC
CASSPPQDLEQFF
>.|TRBV5-1|TRBJ1-5|.
TGCGCCAGCAGCCTGGGAGGGGGGGCTAAGCAGCCCCAGCATTTT
CASSLGGGAKQPQHF
>.|TRBV13|TRBJ2-3|.
TGTGCCAGCAGCTTAAGGGGCAAGGGTGTCACAGATACGCAGTATTTT
CASSLRGKGVTDTQYF
>.|TRBV6-1|TRBJ1-2|TRBD1
TGTGCCAGCAGTGACCCTCGACAGGGGATACTCCAACGGGGCACCTTC
CASSDPRQGILQRGTF
>once|TRBV6-2/TRBV6-3|TRBJ2-7|.
TGTGCCAGCAGTTACAGCGGAGGGAGCTCCTACGAGCAGTACTTC
CASSYSGGSSYEQYF
>many|TRBV18|TRBJ2-7|.
TGTGCCAGCTCACCACCAGGAGGGGTAAACTACGAGCAGTACTTC
CASSPPGGVNYEQYF
>.|TRBV28|TRBJ2-3|.
TGTGCCAGTAGGGTGGGGCCAGATACGCAGTATTTT
CASRVGPDTQYF